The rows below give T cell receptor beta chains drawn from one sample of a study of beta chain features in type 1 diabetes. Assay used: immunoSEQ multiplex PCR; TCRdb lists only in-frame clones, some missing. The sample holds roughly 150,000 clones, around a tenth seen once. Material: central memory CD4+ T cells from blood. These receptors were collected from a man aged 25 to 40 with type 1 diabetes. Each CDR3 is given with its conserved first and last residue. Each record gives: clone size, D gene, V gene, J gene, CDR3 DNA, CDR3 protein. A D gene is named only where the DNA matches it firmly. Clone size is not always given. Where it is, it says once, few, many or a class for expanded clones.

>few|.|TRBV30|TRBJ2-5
TGTGCCTGGAGTGTATCCCTAACAGGGCGGGAGACCCAGTACTTC
CAWSVSLTGRETQYF
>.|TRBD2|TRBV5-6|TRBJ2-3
TGTGCCAGCAGCCGGCTAGCGGGGACAGATACGCAGTATTTT
CASSRLAGTDTQYF
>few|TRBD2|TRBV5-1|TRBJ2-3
TGCGCCAGCAGCTTGGCGGGAGGTCAAGATACGCAGTATTTT
CASSLAGGQDTQYF
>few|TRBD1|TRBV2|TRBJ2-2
TGTGCGAGCATCGACGGGACAGATGACACCGGGGAGCTGTTTTTT
CASIDGTDDTGELFF
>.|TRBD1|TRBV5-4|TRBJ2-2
TGTGCCAGCAGCTCCGGGACAGCCTACACCGGGGAGCTGTTTTTT
CASSSGTAYTGELFF
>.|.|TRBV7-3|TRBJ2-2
TGTGCCAGCAGCCCACAGGAGGGGACCGGGGAGCTGTTTTTT
CASSPQEGTGELFF
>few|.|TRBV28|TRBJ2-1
TGTGCCAGCAGTTCGCGCGGATATGAGCAGTTCTTC
CASSSRGYEQFF
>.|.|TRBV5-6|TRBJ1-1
TGTGCCAGCAGCTTGTGGGGGGGCCTGGCTTTCTTT
CASSLWGGLAFF
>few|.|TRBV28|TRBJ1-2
TGTGCCAGCAGTTTAAGGGACACCGATGGCTACACCTTC
CASSLRDTDGYTF
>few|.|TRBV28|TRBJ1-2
TGTGCCAGCAGTTCCTACGGCTACACCTTC
CASSSYGYTF